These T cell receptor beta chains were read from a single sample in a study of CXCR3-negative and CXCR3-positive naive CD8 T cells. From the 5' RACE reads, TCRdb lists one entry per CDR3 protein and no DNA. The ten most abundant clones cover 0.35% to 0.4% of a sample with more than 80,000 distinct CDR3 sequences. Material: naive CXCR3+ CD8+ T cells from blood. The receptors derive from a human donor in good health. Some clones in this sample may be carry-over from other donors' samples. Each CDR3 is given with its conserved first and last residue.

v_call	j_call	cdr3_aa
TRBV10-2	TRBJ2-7	CASSEFLGRDAYEQYF
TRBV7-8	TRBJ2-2	CASSLAVIGELFF
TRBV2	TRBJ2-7	CASSERDRPYEQYF
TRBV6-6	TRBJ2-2	CASSYRDNGELFF
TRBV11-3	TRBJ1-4	CASSFPSANEKLFF
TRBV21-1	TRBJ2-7	CASSSTPRDEYF
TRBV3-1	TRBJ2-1	CASSQEEREGGNEQFF
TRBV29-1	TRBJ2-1	CSVAPSGGYNEQFF
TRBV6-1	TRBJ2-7	CASSAQLAGGTYEQYF
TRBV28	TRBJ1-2	CASSETGIYGYTF
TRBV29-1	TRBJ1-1	CSVVDLNTEAFF
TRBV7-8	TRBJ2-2	CASSLGGTNTGELFF
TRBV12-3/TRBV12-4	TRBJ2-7	CASSPRQFHEQYF
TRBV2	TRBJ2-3	CASSGGDGDAARHTDTQYF
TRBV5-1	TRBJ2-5	CASSFRQDLRETQYF
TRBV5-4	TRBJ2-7	CASRLDWSYEQYF
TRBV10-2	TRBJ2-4	CASTGIPKGLAKNIQYF
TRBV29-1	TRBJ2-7	CSVDTGLREQYF
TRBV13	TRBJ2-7	CASSYWTSGGHEQYF
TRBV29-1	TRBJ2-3	CSVEDWDSASTDTQYF
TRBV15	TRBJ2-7	CATSTRTSGGLDEQYF
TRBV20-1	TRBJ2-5	CSARVWDNKETQYF
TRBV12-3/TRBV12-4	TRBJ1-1	CASSVGGGVTEAFF
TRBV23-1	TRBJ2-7	CASSQPVNRQGAGYEQYF
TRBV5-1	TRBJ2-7	CASSLTGTYEQYF
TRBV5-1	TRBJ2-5	CASSLEGETQYF
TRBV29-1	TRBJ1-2	CSVDRTGGYGYTF
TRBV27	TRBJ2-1	CASSFAGSLYNEQFF
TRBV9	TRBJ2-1	CASSEDSWGNEQFF
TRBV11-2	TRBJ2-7	CASSLTWEYEQYF
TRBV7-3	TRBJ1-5	CASSLAPSLVDRVNQPQHF
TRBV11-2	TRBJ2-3	CASSSPAGGFGYF
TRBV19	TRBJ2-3	CASSRTSGSTDTQYF
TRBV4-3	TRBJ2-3	CASSHQRVYGQGITDTQYF
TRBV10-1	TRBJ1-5	CASSDPGQLNQPQHF
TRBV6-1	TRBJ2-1	CASSEKASGTSEQFF
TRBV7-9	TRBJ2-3	CASSDSGTGDSRKDTQYF
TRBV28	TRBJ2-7	CASSSQRDGIEQYF
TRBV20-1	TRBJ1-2	CSARSQEEWYNYGYTF
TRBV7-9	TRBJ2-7	CASSCLGDTDTYEQYF
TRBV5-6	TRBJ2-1	CASSPGGQGYNNEQFF
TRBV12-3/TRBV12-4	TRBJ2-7	CASTQTPYEQYF
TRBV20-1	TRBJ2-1	CSARGLVANNEQFF
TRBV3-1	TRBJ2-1	CASGSRREALGGEQFF
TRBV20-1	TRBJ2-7	CSAIWGATYEQYF
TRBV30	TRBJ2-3	CAWSGVAGITDTQYF
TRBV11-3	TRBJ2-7	CASSTTGEQYF
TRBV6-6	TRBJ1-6	CASSWGAPAGIAGTALHF
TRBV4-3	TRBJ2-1	CASSQQGAYNEQFF
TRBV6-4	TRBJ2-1	CASSASYLAGVYNEQFF
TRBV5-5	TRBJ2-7	CASSMGPYSSYEQYF
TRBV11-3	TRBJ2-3	CASSLRGGASGGSTDTQYF
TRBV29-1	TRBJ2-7	CSAGTATYEQYF
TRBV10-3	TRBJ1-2	CAIGPGTGTYGYTF